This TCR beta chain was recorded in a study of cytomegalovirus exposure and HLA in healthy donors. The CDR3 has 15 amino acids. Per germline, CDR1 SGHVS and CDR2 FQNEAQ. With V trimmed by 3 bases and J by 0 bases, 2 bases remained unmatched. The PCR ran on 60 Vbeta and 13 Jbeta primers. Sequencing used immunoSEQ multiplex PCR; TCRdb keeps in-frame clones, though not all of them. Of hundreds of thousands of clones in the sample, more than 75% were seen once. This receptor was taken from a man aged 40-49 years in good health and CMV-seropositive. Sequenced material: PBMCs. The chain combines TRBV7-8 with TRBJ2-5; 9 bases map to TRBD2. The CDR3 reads CASSLRTSDQETQYF. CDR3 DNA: TGTGCCAGCAGCTTGCGGACTAGCGACCAAGAGACCCAGTACTTC.